The 22 T cell receptor beta chains listed next were all sequenced from one sample in a study of blood T cell repertoires in COVID-19 (dated by TCRdb to the early 2020s). Library prep was done by the immunoSEQ multiplex PCR assay. Here the immuneACCESS table is served through TCRdb, limited to in-frame sequences with V and J called. Missing clones are a known gap in these copies; in checked studies unresolved V genes cover under half, and the rest lacks a known reason. The sample yields 150,000 to 200,000 clones; around 80% were counted once. The biggest ten clones account for approximately 18% of the sample. The sequencing sample was made of peripheral blood. Source of these receptors: a woman older than 75 with acute or convalescent COVID-19.

This clone was recorded only once. The gene calls are TRBV27 and TRBJ2-6; D is possibly TRBD2 (5 bases). This CDR3 contains 17 residues. V lost 2 bases and J 2 bases, leaving 13 bases between the germline ends. Germline-derived CDR1 and CDR2 are MNHEY and SMNVEV (reference sequence). CDR3 residues: CASSLLEGVAGANVLTF. The DNA of the CDR3 is TGTGCCAGCAGTTTACTCGAGGGAGTAGCTGGGGCCAACGTCCTGACTTTC.

The rearrangement uses TRBV2 and TRBJ2-5; 8 bases line up with TRBD2. V shed 3 bases and J 1 base; nucleotides not matched to a gene: 10. The germline CDR1 and CDR2 sequences are SNHLY and FYNNEI. The length of the CDR3 is 17 residues. As DNA, the CDR3 is TGTGCCAGCAGTGACACTAGCGGCTTCGGAGGCCAAGAGACCCAGTACTTC. It translates to CASSDTSGFGGQETQYF.

The chain joins TRBV7-9 to TRBJ2-7; no definite D call. V dropped 5 bases and J dropped 6 bases, with 17 bases sitting between them. Per germline, CDR1 SEHNR and CDR2 FQNEAQ (reference sequence). CDR3 length: 14 amino acids. CDR3 in DNA: TGTGCCAGCAGCCTCCCCCTTCCTACCGCCGAGCAGTACTTC. Protein sequence: CASSLPLPTAEQYF.

The V call is TRBV7-2, the J call TRBJ1-5; D not certain. V was pared by 3 bases and J by 1 base, with 10 bases between. Germline V gene data show CDR1 as SGHTA and CDR2 as FQGNSA. The CDR3 contains 15 residues. The chain's CDR3 is CASSFGGTSNQPQHF. The DNA for the CDR3 is TGTGCCAGCAGCTTTGGAGGAACGAGCAATCAGCCCCAGCATTTT. Full variable domain (missing parts from reference TRBV7-2 and TRBJ1-5): GAGVSQSPSNKVTEKGKDVELRCDPISGHTALYWYRQSLGQGLEFLIYFQGNSAPDKSGLPSDRFSAERTGGSVSTLTIQRTQQEDSAVYLCASSFGGTSNQPQHFGDGTRLSIL.

This rearrangement joins TRBV5-8 to TRBJ2-3, with TRBD2 as a possible D gene (6 bases). The CDR3 spans 16 residues. Germline CDR1 is SGHTS and CDR2 is YDEGEE. V lost 0 bases to trimming and J lost 2 bases, with 13 bases between them. The CDR3 sequence: CASSLGRGRTTDTQYF. CDR3 sequence (DNA): TGTGCCAGCAGCTTGGGACGGGGGAGAACCACAGATACGCAGTATTTT.

The rearrangement uses TRBV18 and TRBJ2-7; TRBD2 might be the D (6 bases). Germline V lookup: CDR1 KGHSH, CDR2 LQKENI. The CDR3 loop spans 12 amino acids. The V end was cut by 3 bases, the J end by 6 bases, with 9 bases between. The CDR3 region has the DNA TGTGCCAGCTCACCTGGCGGGGTCGAGCAGTACTTC. This translates into CASSPGGVEQYF.

This clone was counted a single time. The rearrangement uses TRBV30 and TRBJ1-2; 7 bases line up with TRBD1. This CDR3 is 13 amino acids long. The germline V gene has CDR1 GTSNPN and CDR2 SVGIG (reference sequence). The V and J ends lost 3 bases and 4 bases, in that order; junction bases with no gene match: 5. The CDR3 reads CAWRTGFGYGYTF. CDR3 DNA: TGTGCCTGGAGGACAGGGTTTGGCTATGGCTACACCTTC. The complete variable domain, with remaining parts taken from reference TRBV30 and TRBJ1-2, reads SQTIHQWPATLVQPVGSPLSLECTVEGTSNPNLYWYRQAAGRGLQLLFYSVGIGQISSEVPQNLSASRPQDRQFILSSKKLLLSDSGFYLCAWRTGFGYGYTFGSGTRLTVV.

The chain combines TRBV5-1 with TRBJ2-2, with D perhaps TRBD1 (6 bases). The CDR3 has 16 amino acids. Deletions cut 2 bases from V and 0 bases from J, with 11 bases between. Germline V gene data show CDR1 as SGHRS and CDR2 as YFSETQ. The DNA of the CDR3 is TGCGCCAGCAGCTTACGCAGGGACACGAACACCGGGGAGCTGTTTTTT. Translation: CASSLRRDTNTGELFF.

The chain links TRBV7-9 to TRBJ2-1, with 12 bases matching TRBD2. CDR3 size: 15 residues. Trimming took 1 base from V and 7 from J; bases not matched to a gene: 2. Germline CDR1 reads SEHNR; CDR2 reads FQNEAQ (reference sequence). CDR3 region: CASSLVLAGGNEQFF. For the CDR3, the DNA is TGTGCCAGCAGCTTAGTACTAGCGGGGGGTAATGAGCAGTTCTTC.

The chain's CDR3 is CASSLSAVSNQPQHF. For the CDR3, the DNA is TGTGCCAGCAGTTTATCCGCGGTGAGCAATCAGCCCCAGCATTTT. V is TRBV27 and J is TRBJ1-5; D gene uncertain. The length of the CDR3 is 15 residues. Germline loops: CDR1 MNHEY, CDR2 SMNVEV (reference sequence). Trimming cost V 0 bases and J 1 base, with 7 bases left between them.

The gene calls are TRBV28 and TRBJ2-3; D is unresolved. The CDR3 is 11 amino acids. Trimming shortened V by 8 bases and J by 1 base, and 4 bases separated the two germline ends. CDR1 and CDR2 (germline): MDHEN, SYDVKM. CDR3 region: CASLRTDTQYF. CDR3 DNA: TGTGCCAGCCTCCGCACAGATACGCAGTATTTT.

The chain joins TRBV6-1 to TRBJ2-7, with D possibly matching TRBD2 (5 bases). Per germline, CDR1 MNHNS and CDR2 SASEGT. CDR3 length equals 14 residues. With 3 bases removed from V and 2 bases from J, the gap between germline ends came to 11 bases. The CDR3 is CASSDTGSTYEQYF. The CDR3 region has the DNA TGTGCCAGCAGTGATACGGGGAGTACCTACGAGCAGTACTTC.

The chain has TRBV7-9 and TRBJ2-7; no clear D. The V and J ends lost 5 bases and 4 bases respectively, with 21 bases between them. This CDR3 is 16 amino acids long. Germline-derived CDR1 and CDR2 are SEHNR and FQNEAQ (reference sequence). The CDR3 sequence: CASSANDRPYGYEQYF. The DNA of the CDR3 is TGTGCCAGCAGCGCTAACGACCGACCGTACGGGTACGAGCAGTACTTC.

This chain links TRBV11-2 with TRBJ1-4, with no clear D. Germline V CDR1 and CDR2: SGHAT, FQNNGV. This CDR3 is 14 amino acids long. The V and J ends lost 5 bases and 5 bases respectively, with 12 bases between them. In DNA form, the CDR3 reads TGTGCCAGCAGCCCTAGAAGTAGCAATGAAAAACTGTTTTTT. It translates to CASSPRSSNEKLFF.

The chain has TRBV9 and TRBJ2-5, with a weak D call TRBD2 (5 bases). CDR1 is SGDLS, CDR2 YYNGEE, per germline. This CDR3 spans 16 amino acids. Trimming stripped 3 bases from V and 0 bases from J, with 15 bases between. The CDR3 DNA sequence: TGTGCCAGCAGCGCCCCTCGAGGGTCGGACCAAGAGACCCAGTACTTC. This encodes CASSAPRGSDQETQYF.

The V call is TRBV5-1, the J call TRBJ2-1; 13 bases are shared with TRBD2. CDR1 and CDR2 from the germline V gene are SGHRS and YFSETQ. After removal of 2 bases from V and 4 bases from J, the junction contained 6 bases not matched to a gene. This CDR3 spans 17 amino acids. The CDR3 nucleotides read TGCGCCAGCAGCTTTGCGGGACTAGCGGGGTTGTACAATGAGCAGTTCTTC. It yields the protein CASSFAGLAGLYNEQFF.

This clone was detected a few times. This chain connects TRBV19 to TRBJ1-1; D not resolved. Trimming shortened V by 5 bases and J by 1 base, and 14 bases separated the two germline ends. In germline, CDR1 is LNHDA, CDR2 SQIVND (reference sequence). This CDR3 is 15 amino acids long. The CDR3 loop reads CASSGSGFRNTEAFF. DNA of the CDR3: TGTGCCAGTAGTGGCTCGGGGTTTCGGAACACTGAAGCTTTCTTT.

The genes are TRBV7-2 and TRBJ2-5; 9 positions agree with TRBD1. V gave up 4 bases and J gave up 4 bases; unmatched junction bases: 13. This CDR3 spans 17 amino acids. Germline lookup yields CDR1 SGHTA and CDR2 FQGNSA. The CDR3, as DNA: TGTGCCAGCAGCTCCGGGTGGGGACAGGGACGGGTAGAGACCCAGTACTTC. It encodes CASSSGWGQGRVETQYF.

This clone showed up just a few times. CDR3 sequence: CAISDLGQGNEQFF. In DNA, the CDR3 is TGTGCCATCAGTGACTTGGGGCAGGGGAATGAGCAGTTCTTC. The chain has TRBV10-3 and TRBJ2-1, with TRBD1 as a possible D gene (6 bases). The CDR3 contains 14 residues. Trimming removed 3 bases from V and 7 bases from J, with 13 bases in between. Germline V gene sequence: CDR1 ENHRY, CDR2 SYGVKD.

J is TRBJ2-5 and V is TRBV4-2; TRBD2 agrees at 12 bases. The germline CDR1 and CDR2 sequences are LGHNA and YNFKEQ. CDR3 length: 18 amino acids. The V segment lost 4 bases and the J segment 4 bases; nucleotides outside the gene matches: 13. CDR3 loop: CASSPSMLAGGPGETQYF. In nucleotides, the CDR3 is TGTGCCAGCAGCCCGAGTATGCTAGCGGGAGGGCCGGGAGAGACCCAGTACTTC.

This clone was picked up one time. This chain connects TRBV28 to TRBJ2-4; 9 nucleotides match TRBD1. The J segment lost 9 bases and the V segment lost 5 bases, leaving 11 bases of the junction unmatched. Germline-derived CDR1 and CDR2 are MDHEN and SYDVKM. The length of the CDR3 is 15 residues. This CDR3 is CASSGTGTGLVIQYF. CDR3 DNA: TGTGCCAGCAGTGGGACCGGGACAGGGTTGGTCATTCAGTACTTC.

On this clone: The sample has other DNA sequences that encode this CDR3 too. This chain links TRBV6-5 with TRBJ1-5; 10 positions match TRBD1. This CDR3 is built from 13 residues. After removal of 6 bases from V and 4 bases from J, the junction contained 0 bases not matched to a gene. Germline V lookup: CDR1 MNHEY, CDR2 SVGAGI. CDR3 bases: TGTGCCAGCAGGGGACAGGGGAATCAGCCCCAGCATTTT. Protein product: CASRGQGNQPQHF.